This is a list of T cell receptor beta chains from one sample in a study of cytomegalovirus exposure and HLA in healthy donors. Clones were read by immunoSEQ multiplex PCR, and TCRdb kept only the in-frame ones, dropping some. The sample lists approximately 190,000 clones, about 90% occurring once. Sequencing was done on a sample of PBMCs. The receptors derive from a boy under 10 years old in good health and CMV-seronegative. Both conserved end residues are trimmed from each CDR3.

j_call	v_call	cdr3_aa
TRBJ1-2	TRBV5-8	ASSATVKRTTKLNYGYT
TRBJ1-1	TRBV30	AWSLQPGNTEAF
.	TRBV5-7	ASIRGAGQGLHEQY
TRBJ1-3	TRBV5-4	ASSFRSSGNTIY
TRBJ2-3	TRBV28	ASSLQGDAGGPGADTQY
TRBJ2-3	TRBV18	ASSPPITDTQY
TRBJ2-7	TRBV28	ASRSRGGGGGNEQY
TRBJ1-1	TRBV19	ASNGGNTEAF
TRBJ2-7	TRBV6-1	ASSEAQNRAYEQY
TRBJ1-2	TRBV29-1	SVSTGGTYGYT
TRBJ1-5	TRBV7-8	ASSWAGGNSNQPQH
TRBJ2-3	TRBV6-1	ASSEWLVADTQY
TRBJ2-2	TRBV7-9	ASSWRGGELF
TRBJ2-5	TRBV5-1	ASSLAPSGGQETQY
TRBJ1-1	TRBV27	ASSLRQENTEAF
TRBJ1-4	TRBV9	ASSPGTGGLGEKLF
TRBJ2-1	TRBV9	ASSVVNNEQF
TRBJ2-7	TRBV30	ACVWRDFYEQY
TRBJ1-2	TRBV11-1	ASSPPGQGNYGYT
TRBJ2-1	TRBV6-5	ASSYGTGGEVNEQF
TRBJ2-3	TRBV7-9	ASSLEDSGRAVDADTQY
TRBJ2-6	TRBV5-1	ASSRGAGANVLT
TRBJ1-4	TRBV2	ASLGRDEKLF
TRBJ2-5	TRBV28	ASSPGQLKETQY
TRBJ1-2	TRBV21-1	ASSKDPCGYT
TRBJ2-7	TRBV28	ASLSSWSYEQY
TRBJ2-5	TRBV7-6	ASSLVEARETQY
TRBJ2-3	TRBV19	ASSIGGFTDTQY
TRBJ1-3	TRBV19	ASSAQTGVRNTIY
TRBJ2-7	TRBV6-5	ASSKGSHEQY
.	TRBV30	AWSRDSPYEQY
TRBJ1-1	TRBV4-1	ASSQELSNTEAF
TRBJ1-6	TRBV27	ASTLSGGPLH
TRBJ2-5	TRBV5-1	ASSLGGAGGLLWTQY
TRBJ2-7	TRBV6-1	ASTSERGRFYEQY
TRBJ2-1	TRBV30	ACGLAGGWNEQF
TRBJ2-2	TRBV27	ASRGLASTGELF
TRBJ1-5	TRBV6-1	ASSEAMGENQPQH
TRBJ1-1	TRBV19	ASIYGGTEAF
TRBJ1-3	TRBV7-9	ASSPTTSSGNTIY
TRBJ2-1	TRBV27	ASSFLQSQGANEQF
TRBJ2-7	TRBV19	ASSQTGPSYEQY
TRBJ2-6	TRBV27	ASSQRGRDSGYSGANVLT
TRBJ1-1	TRBV29-1	SASTDRGNTEAF
TRBJ1-5	TRBV18	ASSQGPKTGPNQPQH
TRBJ1-2	TRBV28	ARWRGANYGYT
TRBJ1-1	TRBV5-1	ASSSWTGGGLNTEAF
TRBJ1-1	TRBV7-9	SSRPSGSNTEAF
TRBJ2-7	TRBV5-4	ASSSPRGDIYEQY
.	TRBV6-6	ASSSGGGTYEQY
TRBJ2-2	TRBV30	AWSVRSPSGLLF
TRBJ2-7	TRBV20-1	SADFSYEQY